Below, 5 T cell receptor beta chains from the same sample are listed, as sequenced in a study of beta chain features in type 1 diabetes. No cognate antigen is known for these TCRs. Every isolated RNA sample was fully reverse transcribed, so sequencing captured expressed TCRB transcripts. Data came from immunoSEQ multiplex PCR; TCRdb stores just in-frame clones and leaves some out. The data contain about 740,000 clones, around 15% of them singletons. Study-level results: All four CD4+ subsets from Type 1 diabetes patients carried moderately but significantly shorter TCRB CDR3s.

Sequencing was carried out using naive CD4+ T cells from blood. These receptors were collected from a man younger than 35 with type 1 diabetes.

The chain employs TRBV5-6 and TRBJ2-7; 7 nucleotides match TRBD2. The V gene end was trimmed by 4 bases and the J gene end by 0 bases; junction bases not matched to a gene: 13. Germline CDR1 is SGHDT and CDR2 is YYEEEE. This CDR3 region has 17 residues. This chain's CDR3 is CASSRGGPAGNSYEQYF. The CDR3 bases are TGTGCCAGCAGCCGGGGAGGGCCAGCGGGGAACTCCTACGAGCAGTACTTC.

CDR3 sequence reads: CASSAAWGNTEAFF. CDR3 nucleotide sequence: TGTGCCAGCAGCGCTGCGTGGGGGAACACTGAAGCTTTCTTT. V is TRBV7-9 and J is TRBJ1-1, with D unclear. The germline CDR1 and CDR2 sequences are SEHNR and FQNEAQ (reference sequence). V lost 5 bases to trimming and J lost 1 base, with 11 bases between them. The CDR3 is 14 amino acids.

This clone has only a few counts. The rearrangement joins TRBV5-1 to TRBJ2-5; tentatively, D is TRBD1 (5 bases). Trimming left V 3 bases short and J 2 bases short, with 14 bases between. The CDR3 has 15 amino acids. Germline values: CDR1 SGHRS, CDR2 YFSETQ. The CDR3 bases are TGCGCCAGCAGCTGGAGCGCACAGGTTCAAGAGACCCAGTACTTC. This codes for CASSWSAQVQETQYF. Complete variable domain (other parts from reference TRBV5-1 and TRBJ2-5): KAGVTQTPRYLIKTRGQQVTLSCSPISGHRSVSWYQQTPGQGLQFLFEYFSETQRNKGNFPGRFSGRQFSNSRSEMNVSTLELGDSALYLCASSWSAQVQETQYFGPGTRLLVL.

V gene TRBV28 combines with J gene TRBJ2-1; 11 bases fit TRBD2. Unmatched junction bases numbered 10, after V lost 6 bases and J lost 9 bases. The V gene's germline CDR1 is MDHEN and CDR2 SYDVKM. The CDR3 consists of 15 residues. The CDR3 loop is CASRLAGGPFGEQFF. In nucleotides, the CDR3 is TGTGCCAGCAGATTAGCGGGGGGGCCCTTTGGTGAGCAGTTCTTC.

This clone was seen a handful of times. The chain uses TRBV5-1 and TRBJ2-1; TRBD1 matches at 7 bases. Germline assignment: CDR1 SGHRS and CDR2 YFSETQ. The V gene end was trimmed by 4 bases and the J gene end by 5 bases; junction bases not matched to a gene: 6. The CDR3 runs 14 residues. The CDR3 DNA is TGCGCCAGCAGCCGACAGGGATTAGACAATGAGCAGTTCTTC. Its protein product is CASSRQGLDNEQFF.